This entry concerns a single T cell receptor beta chain. Its antigen is unknown. No base qualities exist here, and no much larger clone lies one base off it. The entry originates in a study of CXCR4 blockade with PD-1 therapy in pancreatic cancer (dated by TCRdb to the late 2010s). Regarding the research as a whole: The study analyzed resected pancreatic ductal adenocarcinoma using both multiplex immunohistochemistry and TCRbeta immunosequencing, alongside ex vivo slice culture that tested PD-1 and CXCR4 blockade. To assess intratumoral heterogeneity, two geographically distinct regions from each of roughly 6 tumors were TCR-sequenced.

The archived tumor blocks came from patients who had not received neoadjuvant therapy before resection. For the preserved-tissue arm, the study drew on approximately 32 surgical resection samples taken from some 26 pancreatic ductal adenocarcinoma patients who had not been treated previously. For the resection arm, ten 5-micron curls of FFPE tumor adjacent to the multiplex immunohistochemistry slide were used for DNA extraction. General conclusions and limits of the study: The frequency of each amino acid clone correlated strongly with the number of distinct nucleotide rearrangements encoding that clone, suggesting convergent selection driven by common tumor antigens. Because only TCRbeta chains were sequenced, true antigen-specificity overlap among the convergent dominant clones remained unconfirmed, awaiting paired alpha-beta single-cell sequencing. Although tumors showed clonal expansion, with a mean productive clonality of 0.14 compared with over 0.045 in healthy blood, clonality was not correlated with survival.

CDR1 and CDR2 (ENHRY, SYGVKD) derive from the germline V gene. V is shortened by 0 bases, J by 7 bases, and the region joining them spans 13 bases. Counted from cysteine to phenylalanine, this CDR3 has 15 amino acids. Of the read, only the CDR3 DNA is kept; its 45 bases are in frame from base 1. Extracted DNA was used for immunosequencing of TCRbeta CDR3 regions with the immunoSEQ Assay at Adaptive Biotechnologies. The study's processing was this. To measure the absolute abundance of each unique TCRbeta CDR3, the sequences were collapsed and filtered. Clonality was defined as 1 minus Pielou's evenness, computed on productive in-frame rearrangements only. Regional overlap was measured by following the top 100 nucleotide rearrangements across paired samples, and the Morisita index was used to compare paired samples with unrelated samples. Convergence of nucleotide rearrangements onto identical amino acid sequences was assessed with the immunoSEQ Rearrangement Details tool. The immuneACCESS repertoire file appears here via TCRdb, limited to in-frame rearrangements. These files lack a portion of the clones; in checked studies, under half of the deficit traces to unresolved V genes, and the cause of the others is not known. V, J and clone size are taken as reported in that table, and D and trimming were inferred from the DNA itself. Across this sample there are about 7,400 clones, with around 50% seen only once. The ten largest clones take up about 7.3% of the sample.

The sequencing sample was made of tumor tissue. The chain is assembled from TRBV10-3 and TRBJ2-1; the D gene cannot be named for sure. This sequence was found in a human donor with pancreatic ductal adenocarcinoma. The CDR3 has the sequence CAISESAGAWNEQFF. DNA sequence: TGTGCCATCAGTGAGTCGGCCGGAGCCTGGAATGAGCAGTTCTTC.